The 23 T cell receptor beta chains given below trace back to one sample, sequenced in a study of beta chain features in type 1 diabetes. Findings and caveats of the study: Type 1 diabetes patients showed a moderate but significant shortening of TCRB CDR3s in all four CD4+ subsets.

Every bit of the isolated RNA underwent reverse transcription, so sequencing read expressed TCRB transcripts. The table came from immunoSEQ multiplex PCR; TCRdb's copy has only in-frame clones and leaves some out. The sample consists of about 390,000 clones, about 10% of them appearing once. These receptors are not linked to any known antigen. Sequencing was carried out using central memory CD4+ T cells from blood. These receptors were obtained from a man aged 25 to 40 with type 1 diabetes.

The CDR3 sequence: CASSLRNIANYGYTF. CDR3 nucleotide sequence: TGTGCCAGCAGTTTACGGAACATAGCTAACTATGGCTACACCTTC. V is TRBV28 and J is TRBJ1-2; D unresolved. Germline CDR1 and CDR2: MDHEN and SYDVKM. The germline V and J ends were trimmed by 2 bases and 0 bases, with 10 bases remaining between them. The CDR3 sequence is 15 residues long.

CDR3 in DNA: TGTGCCAGCAGCTTGAACAGATTCTCCTACGAGCAGTACTTC. This codes for CASSLNRFSYEQYF. The chain carries TRBV11-2 and TRBJ2-7; unclear D gene. CDR1 SGHAT and CDR2 FQNNGV come from the germline V gene. V lost 3 bases and J 0 bases, leaving 9 bases between the germline ends. This CDR3 is built from 14 residues.

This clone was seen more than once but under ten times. As DNA, the CDR3 is TGTGCCAGCAGCCCCTACGCGGGAAACACCATATATTTT. Its translation is CASSPYAGNTIYF. V gene TRBV7-2 combines with J gene TRBJ1-3; no clear D gene. Trimming left V 5 bases short and J 4 bases short, with 9 bases between. This CDR3 is built from 13 residues. Germline V gene sequence: CDR1 SGHTA, CDR2 FQGNSA.

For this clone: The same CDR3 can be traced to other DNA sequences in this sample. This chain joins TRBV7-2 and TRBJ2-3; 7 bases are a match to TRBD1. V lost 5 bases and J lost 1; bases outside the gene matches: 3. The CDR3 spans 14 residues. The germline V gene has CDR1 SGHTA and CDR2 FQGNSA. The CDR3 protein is CASSPQGGTDTQYF. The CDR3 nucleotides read TGTGCCAGCAGCCCCCAGGGGGGCACAGATACGCAGTATTTT.

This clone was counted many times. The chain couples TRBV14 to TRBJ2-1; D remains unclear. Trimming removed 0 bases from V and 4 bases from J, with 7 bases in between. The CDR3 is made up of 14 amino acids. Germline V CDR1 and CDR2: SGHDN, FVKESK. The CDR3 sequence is CASSQDSWYNEQFF. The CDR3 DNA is TGTGCCAGCAGCCAAGATAGTTGGTACAATGAGCAGTTCTTC.

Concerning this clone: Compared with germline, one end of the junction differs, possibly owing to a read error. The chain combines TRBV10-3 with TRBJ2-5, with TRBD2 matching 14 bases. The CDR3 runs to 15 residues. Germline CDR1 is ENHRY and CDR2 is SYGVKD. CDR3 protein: CAIGEGLAGVETQYF. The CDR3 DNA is TGTGCCATCGGTGAGGGACTAGCGGGAGTAGAGACCCAGTACTTC.

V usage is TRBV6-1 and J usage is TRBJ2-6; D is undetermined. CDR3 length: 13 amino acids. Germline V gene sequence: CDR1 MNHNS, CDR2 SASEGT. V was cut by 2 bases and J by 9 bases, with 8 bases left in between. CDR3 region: CASSENLVNVLTF. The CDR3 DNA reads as TGTGCCAGCAGTGAAAATCTGGTCAACGTCCTGACTTTC.

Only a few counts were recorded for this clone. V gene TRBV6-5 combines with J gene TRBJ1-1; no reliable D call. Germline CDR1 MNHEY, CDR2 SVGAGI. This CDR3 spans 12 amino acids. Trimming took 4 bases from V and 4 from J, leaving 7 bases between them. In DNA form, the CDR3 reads TGTGCCAGCAGTTTAGCGATCACTGAAGCTTTCTTT. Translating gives CASSLAITEAFF.

CDR3 residues: CASSGGRSNEKLFF. As DNA, the CDR3 is TGTGCCAGCAGTGGGGGAAGATCTAATGAAAAACTGTTTTTT. The chain links TRBV2 to TRBJ1-4, with D hard to call. Trimming shortened V by 4 bases and J by 3 bases, and 9 bases separated the two germline ends. The CDR3 is made up of 14 amino acids. The germline CDR1 and CDR2 sequences are SNHLY and FYNNEI.

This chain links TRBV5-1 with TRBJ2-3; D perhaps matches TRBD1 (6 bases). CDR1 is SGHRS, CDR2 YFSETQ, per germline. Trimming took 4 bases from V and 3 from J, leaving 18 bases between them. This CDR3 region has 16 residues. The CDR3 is CASSPDYRDGTDTQYF. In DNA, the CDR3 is TGCGCCAGCAGCCCCGACTACAGGGACGGGACAGATACGCAGTATTTT.

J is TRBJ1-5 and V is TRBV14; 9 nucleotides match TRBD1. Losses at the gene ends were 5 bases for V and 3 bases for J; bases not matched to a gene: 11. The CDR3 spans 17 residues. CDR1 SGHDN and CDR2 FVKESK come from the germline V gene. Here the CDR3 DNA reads TGTGCCAGCAGCTCCGGCGGGGGGACAGGGCTCAATCAGCCCCAGCATTTT. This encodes CASSSGGGTGLNQPQHF.

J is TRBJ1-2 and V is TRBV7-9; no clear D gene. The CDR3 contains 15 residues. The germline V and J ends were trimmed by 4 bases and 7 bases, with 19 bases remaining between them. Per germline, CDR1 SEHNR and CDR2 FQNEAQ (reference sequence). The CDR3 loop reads CASSSEPQGLGGYTF. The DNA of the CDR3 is TGTGCCAGCAGCTCCGAGCCCCAAGGGCTTGGTGGCTACACCTTC.

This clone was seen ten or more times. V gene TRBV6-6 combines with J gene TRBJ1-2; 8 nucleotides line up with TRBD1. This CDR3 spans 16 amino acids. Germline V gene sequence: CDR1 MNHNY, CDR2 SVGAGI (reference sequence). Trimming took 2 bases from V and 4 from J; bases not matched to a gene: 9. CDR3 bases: TGTGCCAGCAGTTACGATCAGGGGGCGAATTCCTATGGCTACACCTTC. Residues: CASSYDQGANSYGYTF.

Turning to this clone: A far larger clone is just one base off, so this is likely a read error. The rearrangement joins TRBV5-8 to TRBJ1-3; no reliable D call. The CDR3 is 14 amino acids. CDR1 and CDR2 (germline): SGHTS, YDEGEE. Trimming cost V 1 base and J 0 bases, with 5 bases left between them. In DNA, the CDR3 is TGTGCCAGCAGCTTGAGAAGCTCTGGAAACACCATATATTTT. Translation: CASSLRSSGNTIYF.

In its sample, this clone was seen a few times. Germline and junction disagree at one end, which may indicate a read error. This CDR3 is CASSSTIGQGELF. CDR3 coding DNA: TGTGCCAGCAGTTCTACGATAGGACAGGGAGAACTTTTT. The chain combines TRBV27 with TRBJ1-4; 8 bases map to TRBD1. Germline values: CDR1 MNHEY, CDR2 SMNVEV (reference sequence). This CDR3 is built from 13 residues. Using reference TRBV27 and TRBJ1-4 for the parts outside the CDR3, the full variable domain is EAQVTQNPRYLITVTGKKLTVTCSQNMNHEYMSWYRQDPGLGLRQIYYSMNVEVTDKGDVPEGYKVSRKEKRNFPLILESPSPNQTSLYFCASSSTIGQGELFGSGTQLSVL.

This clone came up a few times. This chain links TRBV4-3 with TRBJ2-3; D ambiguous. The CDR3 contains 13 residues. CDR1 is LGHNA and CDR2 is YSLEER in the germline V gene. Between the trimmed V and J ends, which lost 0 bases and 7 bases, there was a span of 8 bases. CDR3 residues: CASSQDPANTQYF. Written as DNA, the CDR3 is TGCGCCAGCAGCCAAGATCCAGCAAATACGCAGTATTTT.

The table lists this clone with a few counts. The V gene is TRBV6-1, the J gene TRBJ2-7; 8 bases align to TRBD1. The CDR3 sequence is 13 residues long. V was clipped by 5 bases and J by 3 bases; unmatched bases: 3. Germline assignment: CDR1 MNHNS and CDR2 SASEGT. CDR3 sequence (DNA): TGTGCCAGCAGTTCCGGACAGGGCTACGAGCAGTACTTC. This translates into CASSSGQGYEQYF.

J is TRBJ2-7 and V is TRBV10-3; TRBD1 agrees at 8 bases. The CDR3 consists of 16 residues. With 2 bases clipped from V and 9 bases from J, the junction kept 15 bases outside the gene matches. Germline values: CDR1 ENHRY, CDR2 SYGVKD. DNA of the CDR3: TGTGCCATCAGTGAGACAGCCGTGACAGGGGAAGGTGGGCAGTACTTC. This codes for CAISETAVTGEGGQYF.

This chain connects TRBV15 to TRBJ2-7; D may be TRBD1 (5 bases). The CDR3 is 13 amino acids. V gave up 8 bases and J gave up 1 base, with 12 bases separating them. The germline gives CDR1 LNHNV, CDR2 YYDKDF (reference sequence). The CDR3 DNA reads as TGTGCCACCGCCAGGGTTTTATCCTACGAGCAGTACTTC. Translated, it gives CATARVLSYEQYF.

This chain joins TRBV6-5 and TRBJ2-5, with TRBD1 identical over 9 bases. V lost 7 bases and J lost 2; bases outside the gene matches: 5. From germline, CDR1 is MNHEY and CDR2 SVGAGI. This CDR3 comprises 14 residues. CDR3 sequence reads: CASTIGQGQETQYF. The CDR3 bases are TGTGCCAGCACCATCGGACAGGGGCAAGAGACCCAGTACTTC.

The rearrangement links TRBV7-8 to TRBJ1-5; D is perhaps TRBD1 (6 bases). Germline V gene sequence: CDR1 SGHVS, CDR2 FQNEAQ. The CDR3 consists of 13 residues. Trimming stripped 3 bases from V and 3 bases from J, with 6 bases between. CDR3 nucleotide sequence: TGTGCCAGCAGCTTGGGGGCCAATCAGCCCCAGCATTTT. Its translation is CASSLGANQPQHF.

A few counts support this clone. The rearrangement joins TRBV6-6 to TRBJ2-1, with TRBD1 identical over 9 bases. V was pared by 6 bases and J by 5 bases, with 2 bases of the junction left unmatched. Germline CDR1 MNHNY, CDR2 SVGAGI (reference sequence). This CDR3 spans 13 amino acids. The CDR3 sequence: CASRRQGDNEQFF. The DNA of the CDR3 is TGTGCCAGCAGACGACAGGGGGACAATGAGCAGTTCTTC.

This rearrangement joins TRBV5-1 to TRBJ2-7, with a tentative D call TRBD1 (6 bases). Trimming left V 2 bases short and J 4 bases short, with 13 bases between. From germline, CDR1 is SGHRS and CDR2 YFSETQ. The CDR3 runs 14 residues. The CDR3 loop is CASSLNRVNYEQYF. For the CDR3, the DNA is TGCGCCAGCAGCTTAAACAGGGTAAATTACGAGCAGTACTTC.